This is a list of T cell receptor beta chains from one sample in a study of cytomegalovirus exposure and HLA in healthy donors. Sequencing used immunoSEQ multiplex PCR; TCRdb keeps in-frame clones, though not all of them. The data contain about 120,000 clones, 80% of them seen just once; the ten biggest clones take up 8.8%. The sequencing input was PBMCs. These TCRs come from a female donor in good health and CMV-seropositive. Each CDR3 is given with its conserved first and last residue. The D gene is left open where the match is weak. Expanded clones are given a class, and other clones once, few, many or no size at all.

cdr3_length clone_size d_call j_call v_call cdr3_aa cdr3_nt
15 . TRBD1 TRBJ2-7 TRBV6-5 CASSSSGDRGTEQYF TGTGCCAGCAGTTCATCAGGGGACAGGGGTACCGAGCAGTACTTC
16 . . TRBJ1-5 TRBV28 CASSKEAAHSNQPQHF TGTGCCAGCAGCAAAGAGGCAGCCCATAGCAATCAGCCCCAGCATTTT
16 . TRBD2 TRBJ2-1 TRBV5-1 CASSLSPRGGDNEQFF TGCGCCAGCAGCTTGAGTCCCCGGGGGGGTGACAATGAGCAGTTCTTC
14 once . TRBJ2-1 TRBV7-6 CASSTRLENDEQFF TGTGCCAGCAGCACCCGACTAGAGAACGATGAGCAGTTCTTC
15 . TRBD1 TRBJ2-7 TRBV11-2 CASSQGQTQLFEQYF TGTGCCAGCAGCCAGGGACAGACCCAACTCTTCGAGCAGTACTTC
21 . . TRBJ1-6 TRBV4-3 CASSPRSFVLGGSAYNSPLHF TGCGCCAGCAGCCCAAGATCTTTTGTCCTTGGGGGCTCGGCTTATAATTCACCCCTCCACTTT
15 few . TRBJ2-3 TRBV5-1 CASSRAAGGGDTQYF TGCGCCAGCAGCCGGGCGGCAGGGGGAGGAGATACGCAGTATTTT
14 . . TRBJ1-2 TRBV7-8 CASSLRGGNYGYTF TGTGCCAGCAGCCTCCGGGGGGGGAACTATGGCTACACCTTC
15 few . TRBJ2-2 TRBV14 CASSPGQTNTGELFF TGTGCCAGCAGCCCCGGACAGACCAACACCGGGGAGCTGTTTTTT
14 once TRBD2 TRBJ2-1 TRBV11-3 CVFSRTRTYNEQFF TGTGTCTTTTCACGGACTAGAACCTACAATGAGCAGTTCTTC
13 . . TRBJ1-1 TRBV4-3 CASSLTANTEAFF TGCGCCAGCAGTCTCACAGCGAACACTGAAGCTTTCTTT
14 . TRBD1 TRBJ1-5 TRBV19 CASSVGQINQPQHF TGTGCCAGTAGTGTGGGACAGATCAATCAGCCCCAGCATTTT
12 few . TRBJ1-1 TRBV29-1 CSVGQGNTEAFF TGCAGCGTTGGTCAGGGGAACACTGAAGCTTTCTTT
14 . . TRBJ2-7 TRBV19 CASSIDIYSYEQYF TGTGCCAGTAGTATCGACATCTACTCCTACGAGCAGTACTTC
12 . . TRBJ1-6 TRBV7-9 CSSSLAAGLLHF TGTTCCAGCAGCTTAGCGGCGGGGCTCCTCCACTTT
14 few . TRBJ2-1 TRBV7-9 CASSLATVGNEQFF TGTGCCAGCAGCTTAGCGACAGTAGGGAATGAGCAGTTCTTC
16 . . TRBJ1-6 TRBV21-1 CASTVARQGGNSPLHF TGTGCCAGCACTGTTGCCCGACAGGGAGGTAATTCACCCCTCCACTTT
16 . TRBD1 TRBJ2-1 TRBV4-1 CASSQDRDRGYNEQFF TGCGCCAGCAGCCAGGACCGGGACAGGGGCTACAATGAGCAGTTCTTC
17 . TRBD2 TRBJ2-3 TRBV5-6 CASSLGGAGGTTDTQYF TGTGCCAGCAGCTTGGGTGGAGCGGGGGGGACCACAGATACGCAGTATTTT
13 . . TRBJ1-5 TRBV2 CASREGLGQPQHF TGTGCCAGCAGGGAGGGTCTAGGGCAGCCCCAGCATTTT
13 . . TRBJ2-7 TRBV5-5 CASSLPGIYEQYF TGTGCCAGCAGCTTGCCGGGAATCTACGAGCAGTACTTC
12 . . TRBJ2-3 TRBV10-2 CASSDHTDTQYF TGCGCCAGCAGTGACCACACAGATACGCAGTATTTT
11 . TRBD1 TRBJ1-4 TRBV29-1 CSVSGGEKLFF TGCAGCGTTTCAGGGGGTGAAAAACTGTTTTTT
17 . . TRBJ2-7 TRBV4-1 CASSQDWTSSGIYEQYF TGCGCCAGCAGCCAAGATTGGACCTCATCGGGGATATACGAGCAGTACTTC
16 . TRBD1 TRBJ2-7 TRBV5-6 CASSLMGQGARDEQYF TGTGCCAGCAGCTTGATGGGACAGGGGGCGCGGGACGAGCAGTACTTC
13 . . TRBJ1-1 TRBV9 CASSVGGGKEAFF TGTGCCAGCAGCGTAGGCGGGGGTAAGGAAGCTTTCTTT
15 . . TRBJ2-2 TRBV7-2 CASSRRGSGGGELFF TGTGCCAGCAGCCGAAGAGGGTCCGGGGGCGGGGAGCTGTTTTTT
15 . TRBD1 TRBJ1-2 TRBV6-1 CASSDHDRGSYGYTF TGTGCCAGCAGTGACCATGACAGGGGCAGCTATGGCTACACCTTC
14 . TRBD1 TRBJ1-1 TRBV7-2 CASSRGQQNTEAFF TGTGCCAGCAGCCGGGGACAGCAGAACACTGAAGCTTTCTTT
20 . . TRBJ1-3 TRBV13 CASSLKTREFTELSGNTIYF TGTGCCAGCAGCTTAAAAACCAGAGAATTCACAGAGCTCTCTGGAAACACCATATATTTT
13 . TRBD1 TRBJ1-2 TRBV5-4 CASTQGAHYGYTF TGTGCCAGCACCCAGGGGGCCCACTATGGCTACACCTTC
12 . TRBD1 TRBJ2-7 TRBV30 CAWSPGQGEQYF TGTGCCTGGAGCCCGGGACAGGGGGAGCAGTACTTC
17 . TRBD2 TRBJ2-5 TRBV4-1 CASSQKFSGGDEETQYF TGCGCCAGCAGCCAAAAATTTAGCGGGGGGGACGAAGAGACCCAGTACTTC
14 once TRBD1 TRBJ2-7 TRBV29-1 CSVLGTASSYEQYF TGCAGCGTTTTAGGGACAGCGAGCTCCTACGAGCAGTACTTC
14 . . TRBJ1-2 TRBV7-9 CASSSTKEISGYTF TGTGCCAGCAGTTCGACCAAGGAGATAAGTGGCTACACCTTC